The next 13 T cell receptor beta chains were all read from a single sample in a study of blood T cell repertoires in COVID-19. Repertoires were generated with immunoSEQ multiplex PCR, while TCRdb's copy carries only in-frame clones and drops some. The sample lists some 170,000 clones, about 81% occurring once. The specimen sequenced was peripheral blood. The receptor set was obtained from a woman aged 70 to 79 with acute or convalescent COVID-19.

The chain recombines TRBV4-1 with TRBJ2-1; TRBD2 is a possible D gene (6 bases). Trimming pared 1 base from V and 3 bases from J, leaving 10 bases between. Germline V lookup: CDR1 MGHRA, CDR2 YSYEKL. The CDR3 loop spans 15 amino acids. CDR3 in amino acids: CASSQAAGHYNEQFF. CDR3 bases: TGCGCCAGCAGCCAAGCGGCGGGGCACTACAATGAGCAGTTCTTC.

The genes are TRBV6-2 or TRBV6-3 and TRBJ2-7; TRBD1 might be the D (6 bases). V shed 6 bases and J shed 3 bases, with 12 bases lying between them. The CDR3 is 13 residues long. Germline V lookup: CDR1 MNHEY, CDR2 SVGEGT. The CDR3 DNA follows: TGTGCCAGCAGCTCGGGACAAGTCTACGAGCAGTACTTC. It is translated as CASSSGQVYEQYF.

This clone was found a few times. CDR3 nucleotide sequence: TGTGCCAGCAGTTGGGGGGACTATGGCTACACCTTC. This translates into CASSWGDYGYTF. The chain is built from TRBV28 and TRBJ1-2, with D possibly TRBD1 on 5 matching bases. V was clipped by 4 bases and J by 3 bases, with 6 bases between them. The CDR3 spans 12 residues. Germline CDR1 is MDHEN and CDR2 is SYDVKM.

The genes are TRBV27 and TRBJ2-7; 8 bases fit TRBD1. Germline V gene lookup returns CDR1 MNHEY and CDR2 SMNVEV (reference sequence). The CDR3 extends over 15 amino acids. V lost 4 bases and J lost 6; bases outside the gene matches: 11. The CDR3 DNA is TGTGCCAGCAGTTCCTTCTACAGGGGGTCGGCCGAGCAGTACTTC. As protein: CASSSFYRGSAEQYF.

Here the CDR3 reads CASSHDRGQLRYEQYF. CDR3 coding DNA: TGCGCCAGCAGCCACGACAGGGGCCAGCTTAGGTACGAGCAGTACTTC. The genes are TRBV4-1 and TRBJ2-7; 8 bases fit TRBD1. The junction had 11 bases not matched to a gene; V was cut back by 3 bases and J by 4 bases. The germline V gene has CDR1 MGHRA and CDR2 YSYEKL. The CDR3 length is 16 residues.

The V call is TRBV4-3, the J call TRBJ2-2; 7 bases line up with TRBD1. Germline V CDR1 and CDR2: LGHNA, YSLEER. The CDR3 spans 17 residues. V lost 2 bases and J lost 4; bases outside the gene matches: 10. The CDR3 reads CASSQQKDRASTGELFF. The CDR3 region has the DNA TGCGCCAGCAGCCAACAAAAAGACAGGGCAAGCACCGGGGAGCTGTTTTTT.

This clone was counted once. The gene calls are TRBV7-2 and TRBJ2-1, with 8 bases aligning to TRBD2. The CDR3 has 16 amino acids. V was clipped by 7 bases and J by 5 bases; unmatched bases: 13. Germline values: CDR1 SGHTA, CDR2 FQGNSA. The CDR3 reads CASTGEIAGTDNEQFF. The CDR3 DNA follows: TGTGCCAGCACCGGAGAGATAGCGGGAACGGACAATGAGCAGTTCTTC.

This rearrangement joins TRBV11-2 to TRBJ1-2; D is unclear. CDR3 size: 12 residues. Germline V gives CDR1 SGHAT, CDR2 FQNNGV. The V and J ends lost 4 bases and 6 bases respectively, with 9 bases between them. CDR3 nucleotide sequence: TGTGCCAGCAGCTACCCAGGCCATGGCTACACCTTC. Translating it yields CASSYPGHGYTF.

The J gene is TRBJ2-1, the V gene TRBV7-2; the match to TRBD2 covers 7 bases. The V segment lost 5 bases and the J segment 6 bases; nucleotides outside the gene matches: 13. CDR1 is SGHTA and CDR2 is FQGNSA in the germline V gene. This CDR3 region has 16 residues. In DNA form, the CDR3 reads TGTGCCAGCAGCACCCGACTTAGCGGGCCCACCAATGAGCAGTTCTTC. It yields the protein CASSTRLSGPTNEQFF.

This clone came up many times. The gene calls are TRBV10-3 and TRBJ2-1; 11 bases fit TRBD2. Germline assignment: CDR1 ENHRY and CDR2 SYGVKD. The CDR3 loop spans 15 amino acids. V was pared by 7 bases and J by 4 bases, with 6 bases of the junction left unmatched. CDR3 residues: CAIKATSGTYNEQFF. CDR3 DNA sequence: TGTGCCATCAAAGCGACTAGCGGGACATACAATGAGCAGTTCTTC.

In this sample, this clone turned up a few times. V gene TRBV19 combines with J gene TRBJ1-1, with TRBD1 identical over 9 bases. The germline CDR1 and CDR2 sequences are LNHDA and SQIVND (reference sequence). The CDR3 runs to 13 residues. After removal of 10 bases from V and 5 bases from J, the junction contained 8 bases not matched to a gene. CDR3 DNA sequence: TGTGCCATCGTGGACAGGGGTACGACTGAAGCTTTCTTT. Translation: CAIVDRGTTEAFF.

The V and J genes are TRBV12-3 or TRBV12-4 and TRBJ1-1; unclear D gene. The CDR3 length is 12 residues. Trimming took off 6 bases at V and 8 bases at J, with 13 bases between the two ends. CDR3 sequence reads: CASSAMGREAFF. CDR3 in DNA: TGTGCCAGCAGCGCTATGGGCCGGGAAGCTTTCTTT.

V is TRBV28 and J is TRBJ2-1; 8 nucleotides match TRBD2. Germline loops: CDR1 MDHEN, CDR2 SYDVKM. CDR3 length: 14 amino acids. V lost 6 bases, J lost 5 bases, and 6 bases stayed unmatched. The CDR3 loop is CASRLGLANNEQFF. The CDR3 nucleotides read TGTGCCAGCAGGTTAGGACTAGCAAACAATGAGCAGTTCTTC. Looking up the rest from reference TRBV28 and TRBJ2-1 gives the full variable domain: DVKVTQSSRYLVKRTGEKVFLECVQDMDHENMFWYRQDPGLGLRLIYFSYDVKMKEKGDIPEGYSVSREKKERFSLILESASTNQTSMYLCASRLGLANNEQFFGPGTRLTVL.